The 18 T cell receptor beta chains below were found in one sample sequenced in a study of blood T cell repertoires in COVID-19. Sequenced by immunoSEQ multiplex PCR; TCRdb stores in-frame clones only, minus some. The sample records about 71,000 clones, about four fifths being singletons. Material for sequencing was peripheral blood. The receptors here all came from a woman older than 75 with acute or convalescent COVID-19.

The CDR3 sequence is CASSLSRGDTQYF. The CDR3 region has the DNA TGTGCCAGCAGCTTATCTCGGGGAGATACGCAGTATTTT. This chain uses TRBV7-9 with TRBJ2-3; a weak D match, TRBD2 (5 bases). Germline V gives CDR1 SEHNR, CDR2 FQNEAQ (reference sequence). The CDR3 sequence is 13 residues long. Trimming took off 2 bases at V and 5 bases at J, with 8 bases between the two ends.

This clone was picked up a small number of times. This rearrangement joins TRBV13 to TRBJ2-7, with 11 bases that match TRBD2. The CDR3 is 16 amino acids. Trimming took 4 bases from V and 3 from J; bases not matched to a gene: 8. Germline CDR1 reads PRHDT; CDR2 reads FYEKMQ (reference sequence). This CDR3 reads CASSSNGLAGSYEQYF. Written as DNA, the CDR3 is TGTGCCAGCAGCTCAAACGGACTAGCGGGCAGCTACGAGCAGTACTTC.

CDR3 DNA: TGTGCCAGCAGGGCGCCCAGGGTGGGCAATCAGCCCCAGCATTTT. Translation: CASRAPRVGNQPQHF. V gene TRBV2 combines with J gene TRBJ1-5; tentative D call: TRBD1 (5 bases). Germline lookup yields CDR1 SNHLY and CDR2 FYNNEI. The V end was cut by 6 bases, the J end by 2 bases, with 14 bases between. This CDR3 is built from 15 residues.

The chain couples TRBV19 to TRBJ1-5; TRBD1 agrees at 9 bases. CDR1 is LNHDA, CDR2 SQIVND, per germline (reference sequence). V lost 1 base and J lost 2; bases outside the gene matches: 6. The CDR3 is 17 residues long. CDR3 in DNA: TGTGCCAGTAGTATAGTCGGGACAGGGTTCGGCAATCAGCCCCAGCATTTT. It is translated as CASSIVGTGFGNQPQHF.

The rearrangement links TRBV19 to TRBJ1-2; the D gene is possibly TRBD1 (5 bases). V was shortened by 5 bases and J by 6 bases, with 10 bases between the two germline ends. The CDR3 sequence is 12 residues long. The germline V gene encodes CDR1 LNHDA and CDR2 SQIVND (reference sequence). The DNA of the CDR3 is TGTGCCAGTAGTGGGGGGGTAAATGGCTACACCTTC. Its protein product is CASSGGVNGYTF.

The DNA of the CDR3 is TGTGCCAGCAGTGAAGTGGGCAGGGGGTTTACAGATACGCAGTATTTT. Translating it yields CASSEVGRGFTDTQYF. The chain carries TRBV25-1 and TRBJ2-3; 7 bases agree with TRBD1. The germline V gene encodes CDR1 MGHDK and CDR2 SYGVNS. The CDR3 spans 16 residues. The junction had 8 bases not matched to a gene; V was cut back by 2 bases and J by 3 bases.

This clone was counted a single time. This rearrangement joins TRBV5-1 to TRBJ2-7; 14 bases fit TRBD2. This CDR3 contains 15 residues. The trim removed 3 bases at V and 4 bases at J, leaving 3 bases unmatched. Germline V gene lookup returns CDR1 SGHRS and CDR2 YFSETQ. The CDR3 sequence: CASSSGLAGVYEQYF. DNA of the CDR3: TGCGCCAGCAGCTCGGGACTAGCGGGAGTATACGAGCAGTACTTC. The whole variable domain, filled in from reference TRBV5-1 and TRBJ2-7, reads KAGVTQTPRYLIKTRGQQVTLSCSPISGHRSVSWYQQTPGQGLQFLFEYFSETQRNKGNFPGRFSGRQFSNSRSEMNVSTLELGDSALYLCASSSGLAGVYEQYFGPGTRLTVT.

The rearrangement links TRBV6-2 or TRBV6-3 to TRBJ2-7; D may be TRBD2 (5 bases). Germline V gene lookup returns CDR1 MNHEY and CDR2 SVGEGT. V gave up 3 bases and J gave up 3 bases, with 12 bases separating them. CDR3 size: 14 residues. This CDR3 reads CASSYTGNYYEQYF. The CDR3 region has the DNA TGTGCCAGCAGTTATACCGGGAATTACTACGAGCAGTACTTC.

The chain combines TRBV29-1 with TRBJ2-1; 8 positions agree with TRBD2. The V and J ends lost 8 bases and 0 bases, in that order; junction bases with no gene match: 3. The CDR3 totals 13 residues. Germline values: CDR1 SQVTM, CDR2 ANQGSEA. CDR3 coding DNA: TGCAGCTCGAGCGGGAGCTCCTACAATGAGCAGTTCTTC. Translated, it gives CSSSGSSYNEQFF.

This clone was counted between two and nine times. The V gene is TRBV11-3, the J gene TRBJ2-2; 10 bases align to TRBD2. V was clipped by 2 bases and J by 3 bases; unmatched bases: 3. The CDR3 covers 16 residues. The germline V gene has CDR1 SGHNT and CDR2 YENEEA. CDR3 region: CASSLRAGGDTGELFF. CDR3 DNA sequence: TGTGCCAGCAGCTTACGAGCGGGAGGGGACACCGGGGAGCTGTTTTTT.

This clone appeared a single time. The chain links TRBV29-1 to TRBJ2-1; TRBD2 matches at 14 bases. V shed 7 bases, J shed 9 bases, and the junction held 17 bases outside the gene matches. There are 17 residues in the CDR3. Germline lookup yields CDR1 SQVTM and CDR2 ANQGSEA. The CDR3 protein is CSAQGTSGRVTTSEQFF. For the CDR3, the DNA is TGCAGCGCCCAGGGGACTAGCGGGAGAGTTACGACGAGTGAGCAGTTCTTC.

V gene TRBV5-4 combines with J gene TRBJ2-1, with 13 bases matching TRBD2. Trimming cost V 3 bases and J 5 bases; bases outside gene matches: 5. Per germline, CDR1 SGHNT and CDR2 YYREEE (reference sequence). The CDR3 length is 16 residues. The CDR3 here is CASSSGLAGSNNEQFF. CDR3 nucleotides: TGTGCCAGCAGCTCGGGACTAGCGGGATCGAACAATGAGCAGTTCTTC.

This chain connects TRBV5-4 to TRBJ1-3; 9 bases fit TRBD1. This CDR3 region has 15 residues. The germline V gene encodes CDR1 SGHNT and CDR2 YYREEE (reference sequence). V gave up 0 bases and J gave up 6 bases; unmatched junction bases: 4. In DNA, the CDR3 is TGTGCCAGCAGCTTGGTAGGACAGGGGAAAAACACCATATATTTT. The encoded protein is CASSLVGQGKNTIYF.

In DNA, the CDR3 is TGTGCCAGCAGCCCAGGGTTTAATGGCAAAGCTGAAGCTTTCTTT. Protein product: CASSPGFNGKAEAFF. The V and J genes are TRBV14 and TRBJ1-1; a possible D gene is TRBD1 (5 bases). Germline loops: CDR1 SGHDN, CDR2 FVKESK. V lost 4 bases to trimming and J lost 6 bases, with 18 bases between them. The CDR3 is 15 residues long.

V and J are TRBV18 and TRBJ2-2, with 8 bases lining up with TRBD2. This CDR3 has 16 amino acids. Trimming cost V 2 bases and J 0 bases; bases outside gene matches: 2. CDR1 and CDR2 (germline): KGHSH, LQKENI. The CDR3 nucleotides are TGTGCCAGCTCACCAGCAGCGGGGGCGAACACCGGGGAGCTGTTTTTT. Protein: CASSPAAGANTGELFF.

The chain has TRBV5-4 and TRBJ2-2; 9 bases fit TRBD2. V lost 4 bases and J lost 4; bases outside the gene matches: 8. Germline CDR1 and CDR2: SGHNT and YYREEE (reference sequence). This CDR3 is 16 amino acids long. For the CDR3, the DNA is TGTGCCAGCAGCCCCGGGACTAGCTGGGGCACCGGGGAGCTGTTTTTT. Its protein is CASSPGTSWGTGELFF.

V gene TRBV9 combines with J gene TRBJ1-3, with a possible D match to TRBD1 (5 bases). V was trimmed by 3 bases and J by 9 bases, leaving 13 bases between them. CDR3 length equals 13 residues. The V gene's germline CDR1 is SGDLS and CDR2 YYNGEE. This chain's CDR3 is CASSEGQGGTIYF. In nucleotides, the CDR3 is TGTGCCAGCAGCGAGGGGCAGGGAGGCACCATATATTTT.

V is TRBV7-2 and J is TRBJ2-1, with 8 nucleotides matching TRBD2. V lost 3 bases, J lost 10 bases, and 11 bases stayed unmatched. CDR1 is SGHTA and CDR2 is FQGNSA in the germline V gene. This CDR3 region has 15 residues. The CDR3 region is CASSFADGGVWEQFF. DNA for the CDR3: TGTGCCAGCAGCTTTGCGGACGGGGGGGTATGGGAGCAGTTCTTC. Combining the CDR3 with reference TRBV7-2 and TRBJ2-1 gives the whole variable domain GAGVSQSPSNKVTEKGKDVELRCDPISGHTALYWYRQSLGQGLEFLIYFQGNSAPDKSGLPSDRFSAERTGGSVSTLTIQRTQQEDSAVYLCASSFADGGVWEQFFGPGTRLTVL.